The 3 T cell receptor beta chains reported below all come from one sample, sequenced in a study of Ad26.COV2.S vaccination and SARS-CoV-2 variants. The protocol was immunoSEQ multiplex PCR, while the TCRdb copy is restricted to in-frame clones and leaves out a portion. The sample lists hundreds of thousands of clones; around 87% were seen once. Stated treatment: some 20 received Ad26.COV2.S at low or high dose, single or two shots; 5 received placebo; per-sample allocation not given. Samples were taken on day 63 after the first vaccine or placebo injection. This material consisted of peripheral blood, taken in a trial of Ad26.COV2.S vaccine versus placebo. Receptors originate from a person aged 18-60 years who received the Ad26.COV2.S COVID-19 vaccine or a placebo.

The rearrangement uses TRBV11-2 and TRBJ2-7, with D tentatively TRBD1 (6 bases). The germline V and J ends were trimmed by 2 bases and 3 bases, with 14 bases remaining between them. CDR1 SGHAT and CDR2 FQNNGV come from the germline V gene. The length of the CDR3 is 15 residues. CDR3 nucleotide sequence: TGTGCCAGCAGCTTACCCGGTAGCAGGGGCTACGAGCAGTACTTC. Translated, it gives CASSLPGSRGYEQYF.

J is TRBJ1-4 and V is TRBV5-1; D is unresolved. The CDR3 extends over 14 amino acids. The V and J ends lost 0 bases and 7 bases respectively, with 10 bases between them. CDR1 is SGHRS, CDR2 YFSETQ, per germline. CDR3 coding DNA: TGCGCCAGCAGCTTGGTGGAGGCCGGTGAAAAACTGTTTTTT. Its translation is CASSLVEAGEKLFF.

This clone has a handful of counts. CDR3 sequence reads: CASHLAGGLTGELFF. The DNA for the CDR3 is TGTGCCAGCCACCTAGCGGGAGGGCTAACCGGGGAGCTGTTTTTT. The chain uses TRBV7-9 and TRBJ2-2, with 12 bases fitting TRBD2. CDR1 and CDR2 (germline): SEHNR, FQNEAQ (reference sequence). The CDR3 spans 15 residues. Trimming removed 8 bases from V and 5 bases from J; junction bases left unmatched: 6.